This entry describes one T cell receptor beta chain. Its cognate antigen is unknown. These data originate in a study of OX40 agonist ivuxolimab in advanced cancers. General study findings and limits: Certain nonresponders likewise exhibited a low normalized T-cell clonal expansion.

Clones were read by immunoSEQ multiplex PCR, and TCRdb kept only the in-frame ones, dropping some. This table has about 45,000 clones, 92% appearing once. People who had autoimmune disease history or systemic immunosuppression were excluded. CDR1 and CDR2 from the germline V gene are GTSNPN and SVGIG (reference sequence). This CDR3 spans 13 amino acids. J was trimmed by 5 bases and V by 2 bases; bases with no gene match: 5. This sample comprised CD4+ or CD8+ T cells sorted from blood, obtained in a trial of the OX40 agonist ivuxolimab. The chain joins TRBV30 to TRBJ2-7; 8 bases map to TRBD1. The sequence came from an adult with an advanced solid tumor such as melanoma, head and neck, liver or kidney cancer. CDR3 sequence reads: CAWSRTGTDEQYF. The CDR3 DNA follows: TGTGCCTGGAGTCGGACAGGGACAGACGAGCAGTACTTC.